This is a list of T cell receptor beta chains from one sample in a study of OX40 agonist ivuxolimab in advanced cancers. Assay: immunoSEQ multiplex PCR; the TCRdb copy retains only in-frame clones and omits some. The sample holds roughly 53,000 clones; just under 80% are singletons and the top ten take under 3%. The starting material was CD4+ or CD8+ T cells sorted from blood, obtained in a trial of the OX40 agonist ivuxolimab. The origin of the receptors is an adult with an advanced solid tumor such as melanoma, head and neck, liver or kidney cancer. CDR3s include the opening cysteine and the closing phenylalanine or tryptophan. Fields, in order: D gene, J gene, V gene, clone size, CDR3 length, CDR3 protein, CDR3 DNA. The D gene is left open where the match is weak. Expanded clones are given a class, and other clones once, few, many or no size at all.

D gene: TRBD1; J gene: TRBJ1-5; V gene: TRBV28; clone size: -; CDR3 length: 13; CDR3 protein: CASSRTGDQPQHF; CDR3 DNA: TGTGCCAGCAGTAGGACAGGGGATCAGCCCCAGCATTTT
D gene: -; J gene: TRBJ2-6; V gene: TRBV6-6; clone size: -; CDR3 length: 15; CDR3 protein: CASSYQVSGANVLTF; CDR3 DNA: TGTGCCAGCAGTTATCAGGTATCTGGGGCCAACGTCCTGACTTTC
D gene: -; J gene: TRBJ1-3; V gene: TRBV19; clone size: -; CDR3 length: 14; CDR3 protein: CASAKRSSGNTIYF; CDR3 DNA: TGTGCCAGCGCTAAGCGGAGCTCTGGAAACACCATATATTTT
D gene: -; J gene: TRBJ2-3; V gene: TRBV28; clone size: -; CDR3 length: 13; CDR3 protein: CASRRIGTDTQYF; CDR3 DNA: TGTGCCAGCAGGAGGATAGGCACAGATACGCAGTATTTT
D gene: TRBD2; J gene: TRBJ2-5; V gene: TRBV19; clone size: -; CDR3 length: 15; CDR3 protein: CASSILLAGGETQYF; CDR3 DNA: TGTGCCAGTAGTATACTGCTAGCGGGAGGAGAGACCCAGTACTTC
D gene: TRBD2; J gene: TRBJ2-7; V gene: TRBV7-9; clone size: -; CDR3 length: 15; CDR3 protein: CASSLRGGEIYEQYF; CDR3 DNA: TGTGCCAGCAGCTTACGGGGGGGTGAAATCTACGAGCAGTACTTC
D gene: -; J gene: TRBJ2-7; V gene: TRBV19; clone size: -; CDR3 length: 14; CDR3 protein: CASSPPRGVGEQYF; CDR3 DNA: TGTGCCAGTAGCCCCCCCCGAGGGGTCGGGGAGCAGTACTTC
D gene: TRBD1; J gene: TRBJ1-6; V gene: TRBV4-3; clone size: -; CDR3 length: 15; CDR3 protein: CASSPQQGGNSPLHF; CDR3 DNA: TGCGCCAGCAGCCCTCAGCAGGGGGGTAATTCACCCCTCCACTTT
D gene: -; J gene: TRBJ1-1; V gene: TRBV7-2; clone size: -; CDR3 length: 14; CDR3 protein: CASSLEQVGTEAFF; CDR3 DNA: TGTGCCAGCAGCTTAGAACAGGTGGGCACTGAAGCTTTCTTT
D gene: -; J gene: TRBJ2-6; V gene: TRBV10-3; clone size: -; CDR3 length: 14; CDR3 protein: CAISKETGANVLTF; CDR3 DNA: TGTGCCATCAGTAAAGAGACGGGGGCCAACGTCCTGACTTTC
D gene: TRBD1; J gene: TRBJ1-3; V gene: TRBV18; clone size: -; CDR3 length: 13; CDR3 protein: CASSGTAGNTIYF; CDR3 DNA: TGTGCCAGCTCAGGGACAGCCGGAAACACCATATATTTT
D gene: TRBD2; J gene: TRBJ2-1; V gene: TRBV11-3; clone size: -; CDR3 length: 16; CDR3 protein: CASSPRGAGAYNEQFF; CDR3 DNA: TGTGCCAGCAGTCCCCGGGGTGCGGGGGCCTACAATGAGCAGTTCTTC
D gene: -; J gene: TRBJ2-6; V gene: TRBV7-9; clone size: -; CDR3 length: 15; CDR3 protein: CASSLVKAGANVLTF; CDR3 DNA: TGTGCCAGCAGCTTAGTAAAGGCTGGGGCCAACGTCCTGACTTTC
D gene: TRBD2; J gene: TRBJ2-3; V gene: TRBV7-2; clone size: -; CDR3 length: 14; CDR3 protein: CASSVGAGGDTQYF; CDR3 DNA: TGTGCCAGCAGCGTAGGAGCGGGGGGAGATACGCAGTATTTT
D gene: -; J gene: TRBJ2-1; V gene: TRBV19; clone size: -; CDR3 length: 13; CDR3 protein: CATRDGTYNEQFF; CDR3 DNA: TGTGCCACGCGGGATGGAACCTACAATGAGCAGTTCTTC
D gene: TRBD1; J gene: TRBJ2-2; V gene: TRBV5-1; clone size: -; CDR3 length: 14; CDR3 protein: CASSPTGGTGELFF; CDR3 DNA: TGCGCCAGCAGCCCCACAGGGGGCACCGGGGAGCTGTTTTTT
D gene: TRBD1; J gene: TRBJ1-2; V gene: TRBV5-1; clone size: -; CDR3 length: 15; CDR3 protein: CASSLRQGEGYGYTF; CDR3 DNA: TGCGCCAGCAGCCTTCGACAGGGCGAAGGCTATGGCTACACCTTC
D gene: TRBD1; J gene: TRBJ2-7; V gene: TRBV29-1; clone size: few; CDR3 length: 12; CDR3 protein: CSVNRGGHEQYF; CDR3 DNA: TGCAGCGTTAACAGGGGTGGCCACGAGCAGTACTTC
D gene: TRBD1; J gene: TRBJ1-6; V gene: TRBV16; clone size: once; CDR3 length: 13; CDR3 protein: CASSSNRGSPLHF; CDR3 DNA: TGTGCCAGCAGTTCAAACAGGGGATCACCCCTCCACTTT
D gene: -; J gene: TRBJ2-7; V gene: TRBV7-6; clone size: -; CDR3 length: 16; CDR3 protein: CASSPSRQGGSYEQYF; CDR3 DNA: TGTGCCAGCAGCCCAAGTCGGCAAGGCGGCTCCTACGAGCAGTACTTC
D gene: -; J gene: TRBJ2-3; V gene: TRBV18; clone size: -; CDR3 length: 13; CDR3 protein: CASSPGLTDTQYF; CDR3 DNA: TGTGCCAGCTCACCGGGGCTTACAGATACGCAGTATTTT
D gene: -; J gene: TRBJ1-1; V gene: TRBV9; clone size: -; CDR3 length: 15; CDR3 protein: CASSVGAETNTEAFF; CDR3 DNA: TGTGCCAGCAGCGTAGGGGCAGAAACGAACACTGAAGCTTTCTTT
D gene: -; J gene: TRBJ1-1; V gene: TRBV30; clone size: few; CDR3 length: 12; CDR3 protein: CACTGRNTEAFF; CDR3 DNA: TGTGCCTGTACAGGGCGGAACACTGAAGCTTTCTTT
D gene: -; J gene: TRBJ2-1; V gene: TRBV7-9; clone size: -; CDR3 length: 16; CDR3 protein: CASSPGKGSSYNEQFF; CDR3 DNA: TGTGCCAGCAGCCCAGGGAAGGGGAGCTCCTACAATGAGCAGTTCTTC
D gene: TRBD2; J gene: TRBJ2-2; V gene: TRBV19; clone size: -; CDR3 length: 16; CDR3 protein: CASSRTSGSNTGELFF; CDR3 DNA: TGTGCCAGTAGTCGTACTAGCGGCTCGAACACCGGGGAGCTGTTTTTT